The next 31 T cell receptor beta chains were all read from a single sample in a study of identical twins. TCRdb re-analysed the 5' RACE reads in MiXCR, keeping a single row per CDR3 protein. Of a few hundred thousand distinct CDR3 sequences in the sample, about 10% were seen once. The sample taken for sequencing was naive T cells sorted from blood. Source of these receptors: a woman aged 50 to 65 in good health.

This clonotype occurred a few times. This chain links TRBV20-1 with TRBJ2-1, with 8 bases fitting TRBD2. J gave up 5 bases and V 5 bases, and 11 bases lay outside the gene matches. Germline V CDR1 and CDR2: DFQATT, SNEGSKA (reference sequence). CDR3 size: 15 residues. The CDR3 sequence is CSAELGTRGHNEQFF. The CDR3 region has the DNA TGCAGTGCTGAACTAGGGACTAGAGGCCACAATGAGCAGTTCTTC.

J is TRBJ2-2 and V is TRBV5-1, with 7 bases lining up with TRBD2. J lost 7 bases, V lost 4 bases, and 10 bases had no gene match. CDR1 SGHRS and CDR2 YFSETQ come from the germline V gene. This CDR3 contains 15 residues. This CDR3 reads CASSPPTTSLGELFF. The CDR3 nucleotides read TGCGCCAGCAGCCCCCCCACGACTAGCCTCGGGGAGCTGTTTTTT.

This clonotype appeared many times. The V and J genes are TRBV5-5 and TRBJ1-2; the D is unclear. Germline CDR1 is SGHKS and CDR2 is YYEKEE (reference sequence). Trimming took off 0 bases at V and 4 bases at J, with 16 bases between the two ends. The CDR3 has 16 residues. CDR3 bases: TGTGCCAGCAGCTTGGCTACGACCACTGGTACCTATGGCTACACCTTC. Translation gives CASSLATTTGTYGYTF.

This clonotype turned up a few times. The chain has TRBV15 and TRBJ2-7; a weak D match, TRBD2 (6 bases). V was trimmed by 6 bases and J by 1 base, leaving 13 bases between them. CDR3 length: 14 residues. Germline V gene data show CDR1 as LNHNV and CDR2 as YYDKDF (reference sequence). The CDR3 loop is CATRAGLSSYEQYF. In nucleotides, the CDR3 is TGTGCCACCAGGGCGGGACTTTCGTCCTACGAGCAGTACTTC.

This clonotype was counted at least ten times. This chain links TRBV10-2 with TRBJ2-1, with 9 bases aligning to TRBD2. V dropped 2 bases and J dropped 7; count of bases not matched to a gene: 6. The germline gives CDR1 WSHSY, CDR2 SAAADI. This CDR3 contains 15 residues. This CDR3 reads CASSEVLAGKNEQFF. DNA for the CDR3: TGCGCCAGCAGTGAGGTCCTAGCGGGAAAGAATGAGCAGTTCTTC.

The sample holds a few counts of this clonotype. The J gene is TRBJ2-2, the V gene TRBV20-1; 7 bases agree with TRBD1. The CDR3 is 12 residues long. Trimming at V came to 3 bases and at J to 6 bases, leaving 1 base not matched to a gene. Looked up from germline, CDR1 is DFQATT and CDR2 is SNEGSKA (reference sequence). The chain's CDR3 is CSARGQSGELFF. The CDR3 DNA sequence: TGCAGTGCTAGGGGACAGTCCGGGGAGCTGTTTTTT.

The chain is built from TRBV2 and TRBJ2-3; D is ambiguous. The CDR3 has 14 residues. CDR1 and CDR2 from the germline V gene are SNHLY and FYNNEI. V was trimmed by 6 bases and J by 2 bases, leaving 12 bases between them. CDR3 in DNA: TGTGCCAGCAGCCTCTTAGTTCTCACAGATACGCAGTATTTT. Translated: CASSLLVLTDTQYF.

This clonotype has at least ten counts. The V gene is TRBV12-3 or TRBV12-4, the J gene TRBJ2-5, with 9 nucleotides matching TRBD1. Trimming took 5 bases from V and 4 from J; bases not matched to a gene: 5. CDR3 size: 14 residues. The CDR3 coding sequence is TGTGCCAGCAGTCTACAGGGGGCTGGAGAGACCCAGTACTTC. Translation: CASSLQGAGETQYF.

This clonotype has only a few counts. The V call is TRBV2, the J call TRBJ2-2; 12 bases are shared with TRBD2. The CDR3 consists of 15 residues. J was trimmed by 6 bases and V by 3 bases; bases with no gene match: 2. Per germline, CDR1 SNHLY and CDR2 FYNNEI. The chain's CDR3 is CASSDLAGGPGELFF. The CDR3 DNA reads TGTGCCAGCAGTGACCTAGCGGGAGGGCCCGGGGAGCTGTTTTTT.

This clonotype appeared a few times. The V call is TRBV15, the J call TRBJ1-1, with 7 bases fitting TRBD1. CDR3 length equals 15 residues. The junction had 8 bases not matched to a gene; V was cut back by 2 bases and J by 5 bases. Germline V CDR1 and CDR2: LNHNV, YYDKDF (reference sequence). CDR3 sequence: CATSRILQGNTEAFF. As DNA, the CDR3 is TGTGCCACCAGCAGAATACTACAGGGGAATACTGAAGCTTTCTTT.

This clonotype was picked up a small number of times. This chain uses TRBV11-2 with TRBJ2-7; 7 bases are a match to TRBD2. The CDR3 has 14 residues. Trimming removed 6 bases from V and 2 bases from J; junction bases left unmatched: 7. Per germline, CDR1 SGHAT and CDR2 FQNNGV. The CDR3 DNA reads TGTGCCAGCAGGTCCACGGGAGGCCCCTACGAGCAGTACTTC. Protein product: CASRSTGGPYEQYF.

The chain combines TRBV12-3 or TRBV12-4 with TRBJ2-4; D is ambiguous. V lost 4 bases to trimming and J lost 7 bases, with 8 bases between them. This CDR3 is 12 amino acids long. Here the CDR3 reads CASSSSMNIQYF. CDR3 coding DNA: TGTGCCAGCAGTTCATCAATGAACATTCAGTACTTC.

The table lists this clonotype with a few counts. V usage is TRBV4-2 and J usage is TRBJ2-3, with 11 bases fitting TRBD2. Germline V gene data show CDR1 as LGHNA and CDR2 as YNFKEQ. The trim removed 4 bases at V and 5 bases at J, leaving 11 bases unmatched. The CDR3 has 17 amino acids. In DNA, the CDR3 is TGTGCCAGCAGCCCCGGGGATAGCGGGAGGGCCGTAGATACGCAGTATTTT. Its translation is CASSPGDSGRAVDTQYF.

Of note for this clonotype: Since a much larger clone is just one base distant, this may be a read error. The CDR3 protein is CASSFYEQFF. CDR3 sequence (DNA): TGTGCCAGCAGCTTCTATGAGCAGTTCTTC. V usage is TRBV7-9 and J usage is TRBJ2-1; D remains ambiguous. Trimming cost V 3 bases and J 8 bases, with 2 bases left between them. In germline, CDR1 is SEHNR, CDR2 FQNEAQ (reference sequence). This CDR3 region has 10 residues.

This clonotype was seen a few times. V gene TRBV20-1 combines with J gene TRBJ2-7, with 7 nucleotides matching TRBD1. The V and J ends lost 6 bases and 1 base, in that order; junction bases with no gene match: 9. Germline loops: CDR1 DFQATT, CDR2 SNEGSKA (reference sequence). The CDR3 is made up of 14 amino acids. The DNA for the CDR3 is TGCAGTGCGAGACTGGGGGACAGATCCTACGAGCAGTACTTC. Translated, it gives CSARLGDRSYEQYF.

This rearrangement joins TRBV6-1 to TRBJ2-6; the D call may be TRBD1 or TRBD2 (5 bases each). This CDR3 has 16 amino acids. Trimming took off 6 bases at V and 0 bases at J, with 12 bases between the two ends. Germline values: CDR1 MNHNS, CDR2 SASEGT. The DNA of the CDR3 is TGTGCCAGCAGCGGCTGGGACCGCTCTGGGGCCAACGTCCTGACTTTC. It codes for CASSGWDRSGANVLTF.

The sample holds one count of this clonotype. J is TRBJ2-2 and V is TRBV2; the D is unclear. Germline assignment: CDR1 SNHLY and CDR2 FYNNEI. The CDR3 totals 15 residues. V shed 3 bases and J shed 0 bases, with 8 bases lying between them. DNA of the CDR3: TGTGCCAGCAGTGAGGTCGGAGCGAACACCGGGGAGCTGTTTTTT. Translating it yields CASSEVGANTGELFF.

The table lists this clonotype with many counts. The chain couples TRBV3-1 to TRBJ2-7, with 11 bases identical to TRBD2. The CDR3 sequence is 15 residues long. J lost 5 bases, V lost 4 bases, and 7 bases had no gene match. The V gene's germline CDR1 is LGHDT and CDR2 YNNKEL (reference sequence). The CDR3 region is CASSRLAGGPDEQYF. The CDR3 bases are TGTGCCAGCAGCCGCTTAGCGGGAGGGCCGGACGAGCAGTACTTC.

This clonotype was observed a handful of times. V gene TRBV5-1 combines with J gene TRBJ2-5; TRBD2 matches at 8 bases. The CDR3 has 14 amino acids. With V trimmed by 4 bases and J by 4 bases, 6 bases remained unmatched. CDR1 SGHRS and CDR2 YFSETQ come from the germline V gene. The CDR3, as DNA: TGCGCCAGCAGCACAAGCGGGGGTAGAGAGACCCAGTACTTC. It translates to CASSTSGGRETQYF.

This sequence joins TRBV9 and TRBJ2-2; possibly TRBD1 or TRBD2 for D (5 bases each). The CDR3 length is 14 residues. With 0 bases removed from V and 8 bases from J, the gap between germline ends came to 11 bases. The germline CDR1 and CDR2 sequences are SGDLS and YYNGEE. CDR3 nucleotide sequence: TGTGCCAGCAGCGTAGACAGAGGGGTAGGGGAGCTGTTTTTT. Its translation is CASSVDRGVGELFF.

This clonotype was recorded at least ten times. This rearrangement joins TRBV10-3 to TRBJ2-7; TRBD2 is a possible D gene (6 bases). Trimming left V 6 bases short and J 0 bases short, with 15 bases between. Germline V gives CDR1 ENHRY, CDR2 SYGVKD. The CDR3 runs 15 residues. CDR3 sequence reads: CAIRTRTGSSYEQYV. The CDR3 bases are TGTGCCATCAGGACCCGAACCGGGAGCTCCTACGAGCAGTACGTC.

This clonotype showed up just a few times. The V gene is TRBV28, the J gene TRBJ2-7; D is undetermined. This CDR3 comprises 15 residues. Trimming cost V 3 bases and J 0 bases, with 12 bases left between them. Germline-derived CDR1 and CDR2 are MDHEN and SYDVKM. The DNA for the CDR3 is TGTGCCAGCAGTTTTGGGGAAAAAAGCTCCTACGAGCAGTACTTC. It specifies CASSFGEKSSYEQYF.

The chain combines TRBV29-1 with TRBJ2-2, with TRBD2 as a possible D gene (5 bases). Trimming took off 6 bases at V and 4 bases at J, with 15 bases between the two ends. CDR1 and CDR2 (germline): SQVTM, ANQGSEA. The CDR3 runs 14 residues. CDR3 DNA: TGCAGCGTAGCCCCGGGAAGAGCCACCGGGGAGCTGTTTTTT. Translating it yields CSVAPGRATGELFF.

J is TRBJ1-2 and V is TRBV6-6; unclear D gene. The CDR3 is made up of 15 amino acids. V was cut by 6 bases and J by 4 bases, with 18 bases left in between. Germline V gene lookup returns CDR1 MNHNY and CDR2 SVGAGI (reference sequence). CDR3 residues: CASSSPASSVYGYTF. The CDR3 coding sequence is TGTGCCAGCAGCTCCCCGGCCAGCTCGGTCTATGGCTACACCTTC.

The rearrangement uses TRBV20-1 and TRBJ1-5, with 10 bases matching TRBD1. This CDR3 spans 17 amino acids. CDR1 DFQATT and CDR2 SNEGSKA come from the germline V gene (reference sequence). With V trimmed by 6 bases and J by 0 bases, 11 bases remained unmatched. CDR3 protein: CSALGRDRGNSNQPQHF. The DNA for the CDR3 is TGCAGTGCACTGGGGAGGGACAGGGGAAATAGCAATCAGCCCCAGCATTTT.

This clonotype was observed a few times. The chain combines TRBV5-1 with TRBJ2-7; 12 positions match TRBD1. V shed 3 bases, J shed 5 bases, and the junction held 6 bases outside the gene matches. Germline CDR1 and CDR2: SGHRS and YFSETQ. The CDR3 is made up of 15 amino acids. CDR3 coding DNA: TGCGCCAGCAGCTCCCCCGGGACAGGGGGCCACGAGCAGTACTTC. Its translation is CASSSPGTGGHEQYF.

This clonotype was counted a few times. The chain uses TRBV4-1 and TRBJ1-5; 8 bases match TRBD1. The CDR3 runs to 16 residues. Trimming at V came to 3 bases and at J to 9 bases, leaving 13 bases not matched to a gene. Per the germline V gene, CDR1 is MGHRA and CDR2 is YSYEKL. In DNA form, the CDR3 reads TGCGCCAGCAGCCAGGTAGGACAGGGCCTAAGGGGGCCCCAGCATTTT. It codes for CASSQVGQGLRGPQHF.

The rearrangement links TRBV11-3 to TRBJ1-1; the D is unclear. V was clipped by 5 bases and J by 8 bases, with 18 bases between them. The CDR3 is 14 residues long. CDR1 and CDR2 (germline): SGHNT, YENEEA. In nucleotides, the CDR3 is TGTGCCAGCAGCAGACCCCCCTCCCGCGGGGAAGCTTTCTTT. This translates into CASSRPPSRGEAFF.

The rearrangement joins TRBV7-6 to TRBJ1-1; TRBD1 might be the D (6 bases). The CDR3 runs to 19 residues. V shed 3 bases and J shed 4 bases, with 27 bases lying between them. Germline CDR1 is SGHVS and CDR2 is FNYEAQ. The CDR3: CASSFDPAGVKEYGTEAFF. The DNA for the CDR3 is TGTGCCAGCAGCTTTGATCCGGCAGGGGTGAAAGAATACGGCACTGAAGCTTTCTTT.

This clonotype was observed a handful of times. The genes are TRBV24-1 and TRBJ1-5, with TRBD1 as a possible D gene (5 bases). Germline V gives CDR1 KGHDR, CDR2 SFDVKD. The CDR3 has 13 amino acids. The V gene lost 6 bases and the J gene lost 7 bases, with 12 bases spanning the gap. The CDR3 loop reads CATSFQGEQPQHF. Written as DNA, the CDR3 is TGTGCCACCAGTTTTCAGGGTGAACAGCCCCAGCATTTT.

This clonotype was found a few times. V usage is TRBV29-1 and J usage is TRBJ2-2; D remains unclear. The CDR3 contains 14 residues. In germline, CDR1 is SQVTM, CDR2 ANQGSEA. The V gene lost 6 bases and the J gene lost 1 base, with 12 bases spanning the gap. The CDR3 spells CSVRRVGNTGELFF. DNA for the CDR3: TGCAGCGTCCGAAGAGTGGGGAACACCGGGGAGCTGTTTTTT.